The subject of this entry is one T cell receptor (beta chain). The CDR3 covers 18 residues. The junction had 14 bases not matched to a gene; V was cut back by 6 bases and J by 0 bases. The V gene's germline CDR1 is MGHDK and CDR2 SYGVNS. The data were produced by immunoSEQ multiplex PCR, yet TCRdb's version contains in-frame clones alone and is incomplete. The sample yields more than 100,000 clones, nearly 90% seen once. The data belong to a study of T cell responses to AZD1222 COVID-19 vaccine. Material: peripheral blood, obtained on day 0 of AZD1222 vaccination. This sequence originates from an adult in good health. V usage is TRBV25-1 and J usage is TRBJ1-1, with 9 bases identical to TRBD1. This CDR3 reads CASRPTDRGNGMNTEAFF. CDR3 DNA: TGTGCCAGCAGACCAACGGACAGGGGTAACGGCATGAACACTGAAGCTTTCTTT.